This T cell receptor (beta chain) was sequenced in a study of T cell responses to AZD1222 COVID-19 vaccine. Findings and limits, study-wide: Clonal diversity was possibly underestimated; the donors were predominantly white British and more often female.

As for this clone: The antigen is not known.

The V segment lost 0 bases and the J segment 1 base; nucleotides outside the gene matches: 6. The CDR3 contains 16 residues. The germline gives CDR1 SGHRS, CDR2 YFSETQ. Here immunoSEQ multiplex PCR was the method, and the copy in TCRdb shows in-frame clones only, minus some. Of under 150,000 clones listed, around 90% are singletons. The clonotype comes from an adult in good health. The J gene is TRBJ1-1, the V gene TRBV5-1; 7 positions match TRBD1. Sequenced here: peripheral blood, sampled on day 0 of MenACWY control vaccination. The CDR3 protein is CASSLAGQARNTEAFF. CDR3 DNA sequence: TGCGCCAGCAGCTTGGCCGGACAGGCAAGGAACACTGAAGCTTTCTTT. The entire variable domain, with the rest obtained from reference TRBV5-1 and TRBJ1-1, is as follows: KAGVTQTPRYLIKTRGQQVTLSCSPISGHRSVSWYQQTPGQGLQFLFEYFSETQRNKGNFPGRFSGRQFSNSRSEMNVSTLELGDSALYLCASSLAGQARNTEAFFGQGTRLTVV.